This TCR beta chain was captured by sequencing in a study of identifying expanded T cells in peripheral blood. No infections or other immune events were documented during collection. Findings of the study overall: Over approximately two and four weeks, about 15 and 19 clones changed, versus approximately 1.2 between replicates. Clone count variance between approximately 2-week samples rose with total template count.

The CDR3 extends over 14 amino acids. V was pared by 4 bases and J by 7 bases, with 16 bases between. Germline V gives CDR1 MNHNS, CDR2 SASEGT. Notes on this clone: Its matching antigen is unknown.

Assay: immunoSEQ multiplex PCR; the TCRdb copy retains only in-frame clones and omits some. The sample holds 75,000 to 100,000 clones; around nine tenths are singletons and the top ten take 2.8%. This sequence originates from a person aged 18 to 70 in good health. Sequenced sample: blood. This sequence joins TRBV6-1 and TRBJ1-1; D may be TRBD1 (6 bases). In DNA form, the CDR3 reads TGTGCCAGCAGTGCAGGGGTGGCTTATGATGAAGCTTTCTTT. Its protein product is CASSAGVAYDEAFF.